This T cell receptor beta chain was sequenced during a study of T cell repertoires in cytomegalovirus infection. Turning to the study itself: Indications came from public TCR beta signatures; they pointed to CMV infection and to a matching HLA type. Study-level findings and limits: Cumulative frequency (of public TCR beta family members) identified carriers of CMV plus the relevant HLA. HLA-C-restricted CMV-specific TCR beta clonotypes prevailed in the ex vivo response.

The length of the CDR3 is 12 residues. Trimming took off 3 bases at V and 7 bases at J, with 9 bases between the two ends. Via MiXCR, TCRdb re-called the reads, giving one row per CDR3 protein. The sample has more than 400,000 distinct CDR3 sequences, around 27% seen once. On this clonotype: Its target is unknown.

The genes are TRBV12-3 or TRBV12-4 and TRBJ2-5; D gene ambiguous. The TCR sequence derives from a human donor in good health (CMV status not recorded). Some clones in this sample may be carry-over from other donors' samples. Sequenced input: PBMCs. The CDR3 loop is CASSLVITTQYF. The DNA of the CDR3 is TGTGCCAGCAGTTTGGTGATAACGACCCAGTACTTC.